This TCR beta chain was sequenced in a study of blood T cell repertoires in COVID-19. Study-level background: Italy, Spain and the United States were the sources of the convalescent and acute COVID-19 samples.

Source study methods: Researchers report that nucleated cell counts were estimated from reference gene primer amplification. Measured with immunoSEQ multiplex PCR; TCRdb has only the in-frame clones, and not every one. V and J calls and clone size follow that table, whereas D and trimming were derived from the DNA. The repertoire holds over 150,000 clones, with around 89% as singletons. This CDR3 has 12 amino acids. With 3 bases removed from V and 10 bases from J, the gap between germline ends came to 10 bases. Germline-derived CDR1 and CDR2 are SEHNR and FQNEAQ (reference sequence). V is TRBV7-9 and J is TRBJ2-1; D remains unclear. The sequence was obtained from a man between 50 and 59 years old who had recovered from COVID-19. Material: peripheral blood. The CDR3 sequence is CASSFQAKEQFF. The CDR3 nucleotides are TGTGCCAGCAGCTTCCAGGCTAAGGAGCAGTTCTTC.